The rows below give T cell receptor beta chains drawn from one sample of a study of graft-versus-host responses after intestinal transplantation. For these receptors, no antigen is known. TCRdb keeps only in-frame clones here, not all; method: immunoSEQ multiplex PCR. Of 65,000 to 90,000 clones in the sample, around 90% are singletons; the top ten hold nearly 2.5%. This material consisted of unstimulated CD8+ T cells sorted from spleen or lymph node cells, taken before intestinal transplant. These receptor sequences come from a human donor who received an intestinal transplant. Each CDR3 is given with its conserved first and last residue. A D gene is named only where the DNA matches it firmly. A clone size is listed for some rows: how often the clone was seen (once, few, many), or a class if it is expanded.

V	D	size	J	DNA	CDR3
TRBV27	TRBD2	-	TRBJ2-1	TGTGCCACCTCAGAACAGGGAATGACTAGCGGGAGGGTTTACAATGAGCAGTTCTTC	CATSEQGMTSGRVYNEQFF
TRBV6-1	-	-	TRBJ1-1	TGTGCCAGCAGCGAAGACCGGGGTTACACTGAAGCTTTCTTT	CASSEDRGYTEAFF
TRBV14	-	once	TRBJ1-1	TGTGCCAGCAGCCAAGATCTAGGGGGAACTGAAGCTTTCTTT	CASSQDLGGTEAFF
TRBV6-4	-	-	TRBJ1-1	TGTGCCAGCAGCCCCGCCACAGGGTCTGCCACTGAAGCTTTCTTT	CASSPATGSATEAFF
TRBV6-5	TRBD1	-	TRBJ1-5	TGTGCCAGCAGACAGGGGGCAAGCAATCAGCCCCAGCATTTT	CASRQGASNQPQHF
TRBV5-6	TRBD1	-	TRBJ2-1	TGTGCCAGCAGCCCACCGACAGGGCCCACCTACAATGAGCAGTTCTTC	CASSPPTGPTYNEQFF
TRBV9	-	-	TRBJ2-1	TGTGCCAGCAGCAGAGACTCGAGGGTGGATGAGCAGTTCTTC	CASSRDSRVDEQFF
TRBV19	TRBD1	-	TRBJ1-5	TGTGCCAGTAGTATTCCGGGGACAGGGAACAATCAGCCCCAGCATTTT	CASSIPGTGNNQPQHF
TRBV7-9	-	-	TRBJ2-5	TGTGCCAGCAGCCCGCGGACTATGGTCAGGGAGACCCAGTACTTC	CASSPRTMVRETQYF
TRBV7-7	-	-	TRBJ2-2	TGTGCTAGCAGCCCCTTCGGGGAACCGAACACCGGGGAGCTGTTTTTT	CASSPFGEPNTGELFF
TRBV5-1	-	-	TRBJ1-4	TGCGCCAGCAGCTTATATCTAACAGGGTCCACAGCAACTAATGAAAAACTGTTTTTT	CASSLYLTGSTATNEKLFF
TRBV13	-	-	TRBJ2-2	TGTGCCAGCAGCTTAGGAATGGGAGGCTGGACCGGGGAGCTGTTTTTT	CASSLGMGGWTGELFF
TRBV4-1	TRBD1	-	TRBJ2-3	TGCGCCAGCAGCCCGAGGACAGGGGGCGCAGAGCACACAGATACGCAGTATTTT	CASSPRTGGAEHTDTQYF
TRBV4-1	TRBD1	-	TRBJ1-1	TGCGCCAGCAGCCCTCAGGGGGCGAACACTGAAGCTTTCTTT	CASSPQGANTEAFF
TRBV28	TRBD1	-	TRBJ2-3	TGTGCCAGCAGCCACGGGACAGGCTATACAGATACGCAGTATTTT	CASSHGTGYTDTQYF
TRBV13	-	-	TRBJ2-7	TGTGCCAGCAGCCCAACCCCCGGGACTGACTCCTACGAGCAGTACTTC	CASSPTPGTDSYEQYF
TRBV11-2	TRBD2	-	TRBJ2-1	TGTGCCAGCAGCCCCGGGAGGGGGGGGTACAATGAGCAGTTCTTC	CASSPGRGGYNEQFF
TRBV16	TRBD1	-	TRBJ2-1	TGTGCCAGCAGCCCGACAGGGGGCTACAATGAGCAGTTCTTC	CASSPTGGYNEQFF
TRBV7-6	-	-	TRBJ1-1	TGTGCCAGCAGCTCCAACAGGGAAGAGACTGAAGCTTTCTTT	CASSSNREETEAFF
TRBV18	-	-	TRBJ2-1	TGTGCCAGCTCACCTCCCTCGTTCAGAGGTAACCCCTACAATGAGCAGTTCTTC	CASSPPSFRGNPYNEQFF
TRBV28	TRBD2	-	TRBJ2-1	TGTGCCAGCAGTTTAGGACTAGCGGACTACAATGAGCAGTTCTTC	CASSLGLADYNEQFF
TRBV2	TRBD1	-	TRBJ2-7	TGTGCCAGCAGTGGGTCCTTTGGGGACAGGGCCTACGAGCAGTACTTC	CASSGSFGDRAYEQYF
TRBV6-5	TRBD2	-	TRBJ2-1	TGTGCCAGCAGTTTATCAGCGGGAGCGCCCCCGAATGAGCAGTTCTTC	CASSLSAGAPPNEQFF
TRBV19	-	-	TRBJ2-1	TGTGCCAGTAGTATTCTCGAGGGCCTGGGGAATGAGCAGTTCTTC	CASSILEGLGNEQFF
TRBV5-4	TRBD2	-	TRBJ2-1	TGTGCCAGCAGCCCTAGCGGGGGGCTCAATGAGCAGTTCTTC	CASSPSGGLNEQFF
TRBV2	TRBD1	-	TRBJ1-2	TGTGCCATCCTCCCTGGCCCGACAGGGAAAGGTTATGGCTACACCTTC	CAILPGPTGKGYGYTF
TRBV7-7	TRBD2	once	TRBJ2-1	TGTGCTAGCAGCCCGGAACTAGCGGGAGGGCCCTACAATGAGCAGTTCTTC	CASSPELAGGPYNEQFF
TRBV28	-	-	TRBJ1-5	TGTGCCAGCAGTCCGTTCCCCGGGAGCAATCAGCCCCAGCATTTT	CASSPFPGSNQPQHF
TRBV7-9	TRBD2	-	TRBJ2-7	TGTGCCAGCAGCTTAGGGGGACTACCCTACGAGCAGTACTTC	CASSLGGLPYEQYF
TRBV5-4	-	-	TRBJ2-2	TGTGCCAGCAGCTTTCAAAGACAGGACAACACCGGGGAGCTGTTTTTT	CASSFQRQDNTGELFF
TRBV7-2	TRBD2	-	TRBJ2-3	TGTGCCAGCAGTCTCGGGACTAACAGACTAGCCACAGATACGCAGTATTTT	CASSLGTNRLATDTQYF
TRBV5-6	-	few	TRBJ2-2	TGTGCCAGCAGCCTGGGGGCCGGGACGAACACCGGGGAGCTGTTTTTT	CASSLGAGTNTGELFF
TRBV6-1	-	-	TRBJ1-5	TGTGCCAGCAGTGGAGGTCAAGGGGCTCATAGCAATCAGCCCCAGCATTTT	CASSGGQGAHSNQPQHF
TRBV4-1	TRBD2	-	TRBJ2-7	TGCGCCAGCAGCCAAGACCTAGCGGAGAGCTCCTACGAGCAGTACTTC	CASSQDLAESSYEQYF
TRBV5-1	-	-	TRBJ2-4	TGCGCCAGCAGCTTGGGCCCAGGGTCAGCCAAAAACATTCAGTACTTC	CASSLGPGSAKNIQYF
TRBV7-4	-	-	TRBJ2-1	TGTGCCAGCAGCTTACGGCCAGGGGATATCAATGAGCAGTTCTTC	CASSLRPGDINEQFF
TRBV19	TRBD2	-	TRBJ2-7	TGTGCCAGTAGCTTAGCGGGACCGAGCTACGAGCAGTACTTC	CASSLAGPSYEQYF
TRBV29-1	-	-	TRBJ2-1	TGCAGCGTTGAATATCATCGCGACAGGTATGAGCAGTTCTTC	CSVEYHRDRYEQFF
TRBV27	-	-	TRBJ2-1	TGTGCCAGCAGTTCACAGCTAAGCTCCTACAATGAGCAGTTCTTC	CASSSQLSSYNEQFF
TRBV27	TRBD1	-	TRBJ2-1	TGTGCCAGCAGAGTCCTGGACAGGGGTTACAATGAGCAGTTCTTC	CASRVLDRGYNEQFF
TRBV19	TRBD1	-	TRBJ1-2	TGTGCCAGTACCACAACGACAGGGAGAGGCTACACCTTC	CASTTTTGRGYTF
TRBV15	-	-	TRBJ2-7	TGTGCCACCAGCAGAGAGAGGAGGAACAGGGGAGGAGACGAGCAGTACTTC	CATSRERRNRGGDEQYF
TRBV6-5	-	-	TRBJ1-6	TGTGCCAGCAGCCAACAGGGTTCTAATTCACCCCTCCACTTT	CASSQQGSNSPLHF
TRBV10-1	TRBD1	-	TRBJ2-2	TGCGCCAGCAGTGAGAGGAAAGGGGGCCCGACCGGGGAGCTGTTTTTT	CASSERKGGPTGELFF
TRBV28	-	once	TRBJ1-3	TGTGCCAGCACAGGGCCAGGAAACACCATATATTTT	CASTGPGNTIYF